Only one count was recorded for the clone carrying this T cell receptor beta chain. Primed by a sample-barcoded 5' primer and a J-beta primer mix, a second PCR proceeded for about 6 to 12 cycles. TCRdb re-derived calls from the 5' RACE reads in MiXCR, one entry per CDR3 protein. The table records around 650,000 distinct CDR3 sequences, around 32% of them present only once. The data stem from a study of blood T cells in healthy people across ages. In terms of origin and age, donors were healthy Caucasian individuals from Russia aged 6 to 90. Each of the donors had roughly 9.4 milliliters of peripheral blood drawn into EDTA-treated Vacutainer tubes. Per sample, extraction of total RNA gave at least 5.5 micrograms in every case. The receptor's source is an elderly woman in good health. The sequencing input was blood.

CDR3 region: CSAKGGSSTEAFF. CDR3 in DNA: TGCAGTGCTAAGGGCGGTTCGAGCACTGAAGCTTTCTTT. The chain recombines TRBV20-1 with TRBJ1-1; D is uncertain. Germline V gene data show CDR1 as DFQATT and CDR2 as SNEGSKA (reference sequence). This CDR3 spans 13 amino acids. Trimming removed 4 bases from V and 4 bases from J, with 13 bases in between.